This TCR beta chain originates from a study of shared clonotypes between healthy human individuals. The study's findings and limits: The low donor count limited represented genetic and exposure-history diversity. Clonotype sharing among donors, it was expected, would be affected by sequencing depth.

The CDR3 loop spans 15 amino acids. J lost 6 bases, V lost 2 bases, and 8 bases had no gene match. Germline CDR1 SGHVS, CDR2 FNYEAQ. The authors' processing: From ImmunoSEQ came sequences covering only the junction and carrying no quality scores, so filtering differed. Libraries were prepared by immunoSEQ multiplex PCR; TCRdb keeps only in-frame clonotypes and omits some of them. The V and J calls and clone size were taken over from that table, and D and trimming were inferred from the DNA. The table includes over 400,000 clones, roughly 80% detected once. A note on this clone: What it binds is not known. A far larger clone is off by one base, so a read error is likely.

What was sequenced was PBMCs. The TCR comes from a woman aged 40 to 50 in good health. Some clones in this sample may be carry-over from other donors' samples. The J gene is TRBJ2-7, the V gene TRBV7-6; TRBD2 matches at 9 bases. The CDR3 DNA sequence: TGTGCCAGCAGCTTAAGTGGCGGGAGGGCCTTCGAGCAGTACTTC. This codes for CASSLSGGRAFEQYF.